This T cell receptor (beta chain) was sequenced for a study of molecular identifiers for immune sequencing clone quantification. Study information: In replicates, RNA taken from approximately 22,000 or 94,000 naive CD8 cells was divided five ways, and four portions underwent sequencing.

TCRdb used MiXCR to reprocess the PCR reads, holding one entry per CDR3 protein. This table holds more than 300,000 distinct CDR3 sequences, roughly 23% found once. With regard to this clonotype: The antigen is not known.

Whole-study results and caveats: Identical TCR molecules that share a barcode could lead to an underestimation of highly expanded clone sizes.

The CDR3 contains 13 residues. Trimming shortened V by 4 bases and J by 3 bases, and 7 bases separated the two germline ends. Germline CDR1 reads WSHSY; CDR2 reads SAAADI. The source material was naive CD8+ T cells from blood, with Jurkat cell RNA spiked in. As to subset: FACS-sorted CD8+CD4-CCR7+CD45RA+ naive T cells. The rearrangement links TRBV10-2 to TRBJ2-4; D is possibly TRBD2 (5 bases). This receptor was taken from a human donor in good health. Some libraries in this study had Jurkat cell RNA spiked in. CDR3 region: CASSGGGKNIQYF. DNA for the CDR3: TGCGCCAGCAGTGGAGGAGGCAAAAACATTCAGTACTTC.